This note documents a single T cell receptor beta chain sequence. Its antigen is still unknown. The record has no base qualities; no much larger clone is one base away. The data were obtained in a study of blood T cell repertoires in COVID-19 (dated by TCRdb to between 2020 and 2021). In the study overall: The collaborator samples originated in the United States, Italy and Spain and spanned the acute and convalescent phases of COVID-19. The samples were drawn from the first 160 participants of the ongoing ImmuneRACE study and from 1,254 subjects provided by 6 global collaborators. Subjects who had been exposed to COVID-19, were actively infected with it, or had recovered from it provided the deeply sampled blood TCRbeta repertoires that made up the dataset. The repertoires were released in a freely available public database meant as a resource for research on the immune response to SARS-CoV-2. The material from the prospective study consisted of cDNA or gDNA derived from T cells, B-cell-depleted T cells, or PBMCs. Nearly every sample came with metadata listing a de-identified subject ID, COVID-19 status, age in years and sex. Where available, HLA class I and class II types were taken from metadata supplied by the sample provider and were not determined by assay-based typing. Study-wide conclusions, independent of this receptor: Clinical and demographic metadata were provided uncurated, with the amount varying by source and participant.

V drops 4 bases and J drops 4 bases, leaving 20 bases in between. The cysteine opens and the phenylalanine closes a CDR3 of 16 amino acids. Only CDR3 DNA is held: 48 bases, read in frame from base 1. The CDR1 and CDR2 encoded by the germline V gene are SGDLS and YYNGEE. The immunoSEQ Assay, a bias-controlled multiplex PCR, was used to amplify TCRbeta CDR3 regions from genomic DNA. The authors processed their data as follows. The number of nucleated cells in each sample was estimated from the amplification of reference gene primers within the assay. To quantify the absolute abundance of each unique TCRbeta CDR3 rearrangement, sequence reads were collapsed and filtered. For each sample, productive Simpson clonality was calculated as the square root of Simpson's diversity index over productive rearrangements. TCRdb retrieved this table from immuneACCESS and kept in-frame rearrangements only. Not all clones are present; in checked studies, unresolved V genes account for under half, and no reason is known for the remainder. V and J calls and clone size follow that table, whereas D and trimming were derived from the DNA. The table for this sample lists about 23,000 clones; approximately 88% of them were counted only once. The ten biggest clones cover 22% of the sample.

Whole blood was collected in K2EDTA tubes by collaborating institutions according to the institutions' own protocols. For TCRbeta analysis, collaborators shipped samples as frozen whole blood, isolated PBMCs, or DNA extracted from either of those sample types. The rearrangement joined TRBV9 to TRBJ1-2, with TRBD1 as a weak D call on 6 bases. This clonotype was sampled from a man in his 70s in a cohort sampled during active COVID-19. What was sequenced was peripheral blood. The CDR3 region reads CASSPLGAQTGYGYTF. The DNA sequence is given as TGTGCCAGCAGCCCATTGGGGGCCCAGACCGGCTATGGCTACACCTTC.